This TCR beta chain was sequenced in a study of early T cells in non-severe SARS-CoV-2 infection. Turning to the study itself: The input, bulk RNA from unsorted whole blood, was sequenced, and chains were unpaired. Findings and limits, study-wide: Using VDJdb, the matching emphasized anti-spike CD8 responses while missing private and CD4 specificities.

The CDR3 is 14 residues long. The V gene's germline CDR1 is SGHAT and CDR2 FQNNGV. The ends were cut back, 0 bases at V and 9 bases at J, with 14 bases in the middle. Researchers tagged individual cDNA molecules with unique molecular identifiers. Via MiXCR, TCRdb re-called the 5' RACE reads, giving one row per CDR3 protein. The top ten hold around 5.5% of the sample, which has some 48,000 distinct CDR3 sequences, about 4% seen once. There are many counts of this clonotype. Its antigen is currently unknown. The sequenced material came from whole blood. The chain couples TRBV11-2 to TRBJ1-2, with D unresolved. This receptor was obtained from an adult who was a healthcare worker with PCR-confirmed SARS-CoV-2 infection or an uninfected control (not recorded which). CDR3 DNA sequence: TGTGCCAGCAGCTTAGAATCCTGGGCTCGGAGCTACACCTTC. This encodes CASSLESWARSYTF.